This T cell receptor (beta chain) emerged from a study of vaccination and CD4 T cells after COVID-19. Study background: The post-vaccine samples came a median approximately 72 days after dose two (range 14 to 241).

Treatment denoted: 10-day PBMC culture with coronavirus spike peptide pools or control peptides (ViraFEST assay). Oncomine TCR Beta short-read sequencing was applied to DNA from cultured CD4+ T cells. Each CDR3 protein gets one entry after TCRdb re-called the PCR reads with MiXCR. This table has 15,000 or so distinct CDR3 sequences, roughly 47% appearing once. With regard to this clonotype: Its antigen is not known.

The origin of this receptor is a human donor who had recovered from COVID-19. Sequenced input: CD4+ T cells from blood, cultured in vitro.

DNA for the CDR3: TGTGCCAGCTCACCACGGGCTAGCACAGATACGCAGTATTTT. Translation gives CASSPRASTDTQYF. The V and J genes are TRBV18 and TRBJ2-3, with no clear D. The CDR3 consists of 14 residues. Per germline, CDR1 KGHSH and CDR2 LQKENI. V gave up 1 base and J gave up 0 bases, with 5 bases separating them.